A single sample gave rise to the 29 T cell receptor beta chains below, sequenced in a study of Ad26.COV2.S vaccination and SARS-CoV-2 variants. This table comes from immunoSEQ multiplex PCR, and its TCRdb copy is limited to in-frame clones, with some not included. The sample includes about 680,000 clones, approximately 88% seen only once; the top ten take around 1.5%. Treatment here: around 19 received Ad26.COV2.S at low or high dose, single or two shots; several received placebo; per-sample allocation not given. Sampling was performed 63 days after the first vaccine or placebo injection. This specimen was peripheral blood, taken in a trial of Ad26.COV2.S vaccine versus placebo. Receptors were obtained from a person aged 18-60 years who received the Ad26.COV2.S COVID-19 vaccine or a placebo.

The V call is TRBV7-2, the J call TRBJ2-7; 8 bases match TRBD2. Losses at the gene ends were 5 bases for V and 3 bases for J; bases not matched to a gene: 9. Germline CDR1 and CDR2: SGHTA and FQGNSA. This CDR3 has 15 amino acids. The CDR3 is CASSPRTSLIYEQYF. For the CDR3, the DNA is TGTGCCAGCAGCCCCCGGACTAGCTTGATCTACGAGCAGTACTTC. The full variable domain, rest sourced from reference TRBV7-2 and TRBJ2-7, is GAGVSQSPSNKVTEKGKDVELRCDPISGHTALYWYRQSLGQGLEFLIYFQGNSAPDKSGLPSDRFSAERTGGSVSTLTIQRTQQEDSAVYLCASSPRTSLIYEQYFGPGTRLTVT.

This chain uses TRBV5-1 with TRBJ1-1, with D possibly TRBD1 on 6 matching bases. CDR3 length: 16 amino acids. From germline, CDR1 is SGHRS and CDR2 YFSETQ. V was cut by 2 bases and J by 4 bases, with 18 bases left in between. The CDR3 is CASSFNSGKGGTEAFF. CDR3 in DNA: TGCGCCAGCAGCTTCAACTCGGGAAAAGGGGGCACTGAAGCTTTCTTT.

This chain connects TRBV5-8 to TRBJ1-5; D is unresolved. Germline values: CDR1 SGHTS, CDR2 YDEGEE. The CDR3 extends over 14 amino acids. Trimming cost V 4 bases and J 3 bases, with 11 bases left between them. In nucleotides, the CDR3 is TGTGCCAGCAGCCTCGACTCTTACAATCAGCCCCAGCATTTT. It codes for CASSLDSYNQPQHF.

This sequence joins TRBV7-9 and TRBJ1-1; possibly TRBD1 for D (5 bases). In germline, CDR1 is SEHNR, CDR2 FQNEAQ (reference sequence). The CDR3 consists of 14 residues. Trimming stripped 3 bases from V and 5 bases from J, with 13 bases between. CDR3 protein: CASSFRGGWTEAFF. CDR3 bases: TGTGCCAGCAGCTTTCGCGGGGGATGGACTGAAGCTTTCTTT.

The rearrangement uses TRBV6-5 and TRBJ2-7; the D gene is possibly TRBD1 (6 bases). V lost 5 bases and J lost 4, with 15 bases in between. The CDR3 consists of 14 residues. Looked up from germline, CDR1 is MNHEY and CDR2 is SVGAGI. The CDR3 is CASSRTGYRYEQYF. The CDR3 DNA is TGTGCCAGCAGTCGAACAGGGTACCGTTACGAGCAGTACTTC.

The CDR3 loop is CASSRLAGVGSVQETQYF. The CDR3 nucleotides are TGCGCCAGCAGCCGGCTAGCGGGAGTTGGAAGTGTCCAAGAGACCCAGTACTTC. The chain uses TRBV5-1 and TRBJ2-5; 10 bases are a match to TRBD2. Germline CDR1 and CDR2: SGHRS and YFSETQ. The CDR3 length is 18 residues. J gave up 1 base and V 4 bases, and 13 bases lay outside the gene matches.

The chain is built from TRBV19 and TRBJ1-1; 9 bases match TRBD1. The CDR3 extends over 15 amino acids. V gave up 1 base and J gave up 4 bases; unmatched junction bases: 4. CDR1 is LNHDA and CDR2 is SQIVND in the germline V gene (reference sequence). CDR3 in DNA: TGTGCCAGTAGTATAGTTCGACAGGGGGGCACTGAAGCTTTCTTT. It specifies CASSIVRQGGTEAFF.

This clone was seen just once. The rearrangement uses TRBV7-2 and TRBJ1-4, with D perhaps TRBD1 (5 bases). The CDR3 runs 15 residues. Germline CDR1 SGHTA, CDR2 FQGNSA. V lost 2 bases to trimming and J lost 0 bases, with 7 bases between them. The CDR3 region is CASSLRGATNEKLFF. The CDR3 nucleotides read TGTGCCAGCAGCTTAAGGGGTGCAACTAATGAAAAACTGTTTTTT.

The chain is built from TRBV30 and TRBJ1-1, with unresolved D. There are 12 residues in the CDR3. The V gene's germline CDR1 is GTSNPN and CDR2 SVGIG (reference sequence). V lost 4 bases and J lost 1, with 7 bases in between. For the CDR3, the DNA is TGTGCCTGGATGACGGGGAACACTGAAGCTTTCTTT. As protein: CAWMTGNTEAFF.

The rearrangement uses TRBV4-1 and TRBJ2-7, with D perhaps matching TRBD1 (5 bases). V lost 1 base and J 6 bases, leaving 10 bases between the germline ends. The CDR3 extends over 13 amino acids. The V gene's germline CDR1 is MGHRA and CDR2 YSYEKL. Here the CDR3 DNA reads TGCGCCAGCAGCCAAGTCGACAGTAGCGAGCAGTACTTC. This translates into CASSQVDSSEQYF.

The chain couples TRBV19 to TRBJ2-2; weak D call: TRBD1 (6 bases). Looked up from germline, CDR1 is LNHDA and CDR2 is SQIVND (reference sequence). The CDR3 is 13 amino acids. The germline V and J ends were trimmed by 7 bases and 5 bases, with 11 bases remaining between them. The CDR3 DNA follows: TGTGCCAGTAACAGGGAGTGGACCGGGGAGCTGTTTTTT. It codes for CASNREWTGELFF.

This chain uses TRBV7-9 with TRBJ1-2; TRBD1 agrees at 9 bases. The CDR3 sequence is 14 residues long. Trimming cost V 1 base and J 8 bases; bases outside gene matches: 5. The germline gives CDR1 SEHNR, CDR2 FQNEAQ (reference sequence). CDR3 DNA sequence: TGTGCCAGCAGCTTAGAAGGGACAGGGACCGGCTACACCTTC. Its protein product is CASSLEGTGTGYTF.

The chain couples TRBV24-1 to TRBJ1-4; D unresolved. The germline CDR1 and CDR2 sequences are KGHDR and SFDVKD. Trimming stripped 0 bases from V and 8 bases from J, with 9 bases between. CDR3 length: 14 residues. As DNA, the CDR3 is TGTGCCACCAGTGATTTGAGACTCGGGGAAAAACTGTTTTTT. Protein product: CATSDLRLGEKLFF.

The chain uses TRBV27 and TRBJ2-3; either TRBD1 or TRBD2 may supply D (5 bases each). Germline CDR1 and CDR2: MNHEY and SMNVEV (reference sequence). This CDR3 region has 17 residues. The V end lost 1 base, the J end lost 2 bases, and 16 bases lay between the germline ends. DNA for the CDR3: TGTGCCAGCAGTTTATTCTCAGGGAGCGTTACCACAGATACGCAGTATTTT. Its translation: CASSLFSGSVTTDTQYF.

This chain uses TRBV4-3 with TRBJ1-2; the D gene is possibly TRBD1 (5 bases). From germline, CDR1 is LGHNA and CDR2 YSLEER. V shed 0 bases and J shed 3 bases, with 8 bases lying between them. The CDR3 covers 14 residues. The CDR3 sequence is CASSQDRVYYGYTF. Here the CDR3 DNA reads TGCGCCAGCAGCCAAGACAGGGTCTACTATGGCTACACCTTC.

V gene TRBV6-6 combines with J gene TRBJ2-1; D call uncertain. Trimming removed 6 bases at V and 8 bases at J, with 17 bases between. The germline gives CDR1 MNHNY, CDR2 SVGAGI (reference sequence). The CDR3 spans 14 residues. CDR3 sequence reads: CASSILRVIDEQFF. The CDR3 region has the DNA TGTGCCAGCAGCATCCTTCGGGTAATAGATGAGCAGTTCTTC.

This sequence joins TRBV10-3 and TRBJ1-2, with D perhaps matching TRBD1 (5 bases). CDR1 is ENHRY, CDR2 SYGVKD, per germline. The V and J ends lost 0 bases and 5 bases respectively, with 16 bases between them. The CDR3 sequence is 16 residues long. Written as DNA, the CDR3 is TGTGCCATCAGTGAGTCCAGGACTGGGGGAGGGTATGGCTACACCTTC. Its protein product is CAISESRTGGGYGYTF.

This chain joins TRBV5-1 and TRBJ2-1; D perhaps matches TRBD2 (6 bases). V lost 2 bases and J 7 bases, leaving 16 bases between the germline ends. The CDR3 is made up of 15 amino acids. Per germline, CDR1 SGHRS and CDR2 YFSETQ. The DNA for the CDR3 is TGCGCCAGCAGCTTCGTTACTAGCAGAGCGAATGAGCAGTTCTTC. Its protein is CASSFVTSRANEQFF.

This chain links TRBV10-1 with TRBJ2-1; 14 bases match TRBD2. This CDR3 spans 18 amino acids. J was trimmed by 1 base and V by 1 base; bases with no gene match: 3. Germline CDR1 reads WNHNN; CDR2 reads SYGVQD (reference sequence). The chain's CDR3 is CASSEFGLAGGSYNEQFF. CDR3 DNA sequence: TGCGCCAGCAGTGAGTTCGGACTAGCGGGAGGATCCTACAATGAGCAGTTCTTC.

The CDR3 bases are TGTGCCAGTAGTCCCCTGGACAGCCAAGAGACCCAGTACTTC. Amino acid sequence: CASSPLDSQETQYF. J is TRBJ2-5 and V is TRBV19, with D perhaps TRBD1 (6 bases). CDR3 length equals 14 residues. V was trimmed by 5 bases and J by 1 base, leaving 11 bases between them. Germline V lookup: CDR1 LNHDA, CDR2 SQIVND (reference sequence).

J is TRBJ2-5 and V is TRBV3-1 (or the pseudogene TRBV3-2); weak D call: TRBD1 (7 bases). V lost 1 base and J lost 2, with 20 bases in between. Germline V gene data show CDR1 as LGHDT and CDR2 as YNNKEL (reference sequence). There are 18 residues in the CDR3. The CDR3 protein is CASSQVRTGRRGQETQYF. The CDR3 DNA reads as TGTGCCAGCAGCCAAGTAAGGACAGGTCGGCGGGGTCAAGAGACCCAGTACTTC.

The chain recombines TRBV6-1 with TRBJ2-7; D unclear. In germline, CDR1 is MNHNS, CDR2 SASEGT. CDR3 length equals 15 residues. Between the trimmed V and J ends, which lost 1 base and 6 bases, there was a span of 16 bases. The CDR3 reads CASSEVKGLVPEQYF. CDR3 nucleotide sequence: TGTGCCAGCAGTGAAGTTAAGGGCTTAGTCCCCGAGCAGTACTTC.

The chain joins TRBV9 to TRBJ2-3; no reliable D call. With 0 bases removed from V and 2 bases from J, the gap between germline ends came to 7 bases. Germline V gives CDR1 SGDLS, CDR2 YYNGEE. The CDR3 runs 14 residues. The CDR3 coding sequence is TGTGCCAGCAGCGTAGGCAGGCTCACAGATACGCAGTATTTT. This encodes CASSVGRLTDTQYF.

The CDR3 nucleotides are TGTGCCAGCAGCCCGGACAGGGGTGTTCAGCCCCAGCATTTT. Its translation is CASSPDRGVQPQHF. This chain joins TRBV6-2 or TRBV6-3 and TRBJ1-5, with TRBD1 matching over 9 bases. The CDR3 has 14 residues. The ends lost 6 bases at V and 6 bases at J; junction bases unmatched: 6. The germline V gene encodes CDR1 MNHEY and CDR2 SVGEGT.

The V call is TRBV9, the J call TRBJ1-2; weak D call: TRBD1 (6 bases). Germline V lookup: CDR1 SGDLS, CDR2 YYNGEE. This CDR3 is 16 amino acids long. V was trimmed by 0 bases and J by 0 bases, leaving 12 bases between them. CDR3 residues: CASSVGDIRANYGYTF. CDR3 sequence (DNA): TGTGCCAGCAGCGTAGGGGACATCCGAGCTAACTATGGCTACACCTTC. Looking up the rest from reference TRBV9 and TRBJ1-2 gives the full variable domain: DSGVTQTPKHLITATGQRVTLRCSPRSGDLSVYWYQQSLDQGLQFLIQYYNGEERAKGNILERFSAQQFPDLHSELNLSSLELGDSALYFCASSVGDIRANYGYTFGSGTRLTVV.

This clone was counted at least ten times. This chain connects TRBV29-1 to TRBJ2-7; D is ambiguous. The germline V and J ends were trimmed by 6 bases and 2 bases, with 5 bases remaining between them. CDR1 SQVTM and CDR2 ANQGSEA come from the germline V gene. CDR3 length equals 10 residues. The CDR3 DNA follows: TGCAGCGTCCGTACCTACGAGCAGTACTTC. Its protein is CSVRTYEQYF.

The rearrangement links TRBV12-3 or TRBV12-4 to TRBJ1-6, with 7 positions matching TRBD1. The CDR3 has 12 amino acids. After removal of 3 bases from V and 16 bases from J, the junction contained 6 bases not matched to a gene. In DNA form, the CDR3 reads TGTGCCAGCAGTTTTAGGCAGGGGGGTCTCCACTTT. Translation gives CASSFRQGGLHF.

The J gene is TRBJ1-3, the V gene TRBV30; TRBD1 might be the D (5 bases). V lost 3 bases, J lost 0 bases, and 15 bases lay in between. The CDR3 consists of 16 residues. In germline, CDR1 is GTSNPN, CDR2 SVGIG (reference sequence). The CDR3 loop reads CAWSAGHLISGNTIYF. CDR3 nucleotide sequence: TGTGCCTGGAGCGCAGGACACCTAATCTCTGGAAACACCATATATTTT.

V usage is TRBV30 and J usage is TRBJ2-7; D may be TRBD2 (5 bases). Germline assignment: CDR1 GTSNPN and CDR2 SVGIG (reference sequence). The CDR3 runs to 14 residues. V was shortened by 2 bases and J by 1 base, with 12 bases between the two germline ends. The DNA for the CDR3 is TGTGCCTGGAGTCTAGCCGGGAATTCCTACGAGCAGTACTTC. It encodes CAWSLAGNSYEQYF.